The source of this TCR beta chain is a study of OX40 agonist ivuxolimab in advanced cancers. Here immunoSEQ multiplex PCR was the method, and the copy in TCRdb shows in-frame clones only, minus some. Of 70,000 to 95,000 clones in the sample, 88% were seen once. The V and J ends lost 1 base and 4 bases respectively, with 10 bases between them. The CDR3 consists of 14 residues. The germline gives CDR1 SGHDN, CDR2 FVKESK. Sequences were derived from CD4+ or CD8+ T cells sorted from blood, sampled in a trial of the OX40 agonist ivuxolimab. The V and J genes are TRBV14 and TRBJ1-1, with unresolved D. The clonotype originates from an adult with an advanced solid tumor such as melanoma, head and neck, liver or kidney cancer. CDR3 nucleotide sequence: TGTGCCAGCAGCCAAGTAGGGCGGAGCACTGAAGCTTTCTTT. This translates into CASSQVGRSTEAFF.